Following are 23 T cell receptor beta chains from one sample sequenced in a study of blood T cell repertoires in COVID-19. Sequencing used immunoSEQ multiplex PCR; TCRdb keeps in-frame clones, though not all of them. The table records around 290,000 clones, about 89% of them present only once. Sequenced input: peripheral blood. These receptor sequences come from a woman aged 45 to 65 who had recovered from COVID-19.

J is TRBJ2-7 and V is TRBV21-1; TRBD1, the table's D call, lacks a check against the DNA. TRBV21-1 corresponds to a pseudogene. This CDR3 is 16 amino acids long. In DNA form, the CDR3 reads TGTGCCAGCAGCAAAAATCGGGCACAGGGTGGCTACGAGCAGTACTTC. It translates to CASSKNRAQGGYEQYF.

The genes are TRBV30 and TRBJ2-7; 9 bases fit TRBD2. V lost 0 bases, J lost 7 bases, and 7 bases stayed unmatched. The CDR3 is 14 residues long. In germline, CDR1 is GTSNPN, CDR2 SVGIG (reference sequence). The chain's CDR3 is CAWSVVPAGGEQYF. As DNA, the CDR3 is TGTGCCTGGAGTGTAGTCCCGGCGGGAGGGGAGCAGTACTTC.

The genes are TRBV6-5 and TRBJ2-2; D might be TRBD2 (6 bases). The CDR3 sequence is 13 residues long. V lost 5 bases and J 5 bases, leaving 9 bases between the germline ends. Germline CDR1 is MNHEY and CDR2 is SVGAGI. CDR3 bases: TGTGCCAGCAGTATAGGAGGGACCGGGGAGCTGTTTTTT. Translating it yields CASSIGGTGELFF.

This chain uses TRBV2 with TRBJ1-2; 9 positions match TRBD1. The CDR3 contains 14 residues. The V and J ends lost 7 bases and 0 bases, in that order; junction bases with no gene match: 3. CDR1 SNHLY and CDR2 FYNNEI come from the germline V gene. The CDR3 sequence is CASIRDRANYGYTF. In DNA form, the CDR3 reads TGTGCCAGCATTAGGGACAGGGCTAACTATGGCTACACCTTC.

The V and J genes are TRBV19 and TRBJ1-5; possible D gene TRBD1, 5 bases. The CDR3 totals 15 residues. Trimming left V 0 bases short and J 9 bases short, with 15 bases between. Germline-derived CDR1 and CDR2 are LNHDA and SQIVND (reference sequence). CDR3 protein: CASSIESGGSPPQHF. The CDR3, as DNA: TGTGCCAGTAGTATAGAGAGCGGGGGAAGTCCGCCCCAGCATTTT.

V gene TRBV30 combines with J gene TRBJ2-7; perhaps TRBD2 as D (5 bases). Germline V gene sequence: CDR1 GTSNPN, CDR2 SVGIG (reference sequence). Trimming removed 0 bases from V and 3 bases from J, with 6 bases in between. This CDR3 contains 12 residues. The CDR3 loop is CAWSVGLYEQYF. The CDR3 coding sequence is TGTGCCTGGAGTGTAGGACTCTACGAGCAGTACTTC.

The CDR3: CASIPVVDMNTEAFF. In DNA, the CDR3 is TGTGCCAGCATCCCGGTTGTGGACATGAACACTGAAGCTTTCTTT. The chain combines TRBV7-2 with TRBJ1-1; tentative D call: TRBD1 (5 bases). Looked up from germline, CDR1 is SGHTA and CDR2 is FQGNSA. The CDR3 is made up of 15 amino acids. Trimming pared 7 bases from V and 0 bases from J, leaving 15 bases between.

CDR3 bases: TGTGCCACCAGCAGAGCTGCGGGTGAAAAACTGTTTTTT. It encodes CATSRAAGEKLFF. The V gene is TRBV15, the J gene TRBJ1-4, with D hard to call. Trimming shortened V by 1 base and J by 7 bases, and 7 bases separated the two germline ends. Germline-derived CDR1 and CDR2 are LNHNV and YYDKDF (reference sequence). The CDR3 is made up of 13 amino acids.

Only one count was recorded for this clone. The chain employs TRBV7-9 and TRBJ2-1; 10 bases align to TRBD2. V trimming: 4 bases; J trimming: 3 bases; junction bases outside the gene matches: 3. Germline loops: CDR1 SEHNR, CDR2 FQNEAQ (reference sequence). This CDR3 comprises 15 residues. CDR3 protein: CASSWLAGVYNEQFF. CDR3 in DNA: TGTGCCAGCAGCTGGCTAGCGGGGGTCTACAATGAGCAGTTCTTC.

The CDR3 DNA sequence: TGTGCCAGCAGCGCGGGACAGTTCGGCGAGCAGTACTTC. Its translation: CASSAGQFGEQYF. The chain couples TRBV3-1 (or the pseudogene TRBV3-2) to TRBJ2-7; the D gene is possibly TRBD1 (7 bases). V was cut by 5 bases and J by 6 bases, with 14 bases left in between. The CDR3 extends over 13 amino acids. CDR1 and CDR2 (germline): LGHDT, YNNKEL (reference sequence).

As DNA, the CDR3 is TGTGCCAGCAGCGTTCGTGGGGGGGTGGACACTGAAGCTTTCTTT. Amino acids: CASSVRGGVDTEAFF. The chain combines TRBV7-2 with TRBJ1-1; D may be TRBD1 (5 bases). Trimming pared 5 bases from V and 3 bases from J, leaving 16 bases between. Germline values: CDR1 SGHTA, CDR2 FQGNSA. The CDR3 totals 15 residues.

The chain's CDR3 is CASSRRRDGGGRIEKLFF. CDR3 DNA: TGTGCCAGCAGCCGACGCCGGGACGGTGGGGGGAGAATCGAAAAACTGTTTTTT. The genes are TRBV14 and TRBJ1-4; possibly TRBD1 for D (5 bases). The CDR3 spans 18 residues. Deletions cut 4 bases from V and 8 bases from J, with 26 bases between. CDR1 and CDR2 from the germline V gene are SGHDN and FVKESK.

The chain employs TRBV18 and TRBJ1-4; 7 positions match TRBD1. CDR3 length: 16 amino acids. V was pared by 6 bases and J by 0 bases, with 7 bases of the junction left unmatched. Germline CDR1 is KGHSH and CDR2 is LQKENI. The CDR3 nucleotides are TGTGCCAGCTCGCGGGACAGTACGCCAACTAATGAAAAACTGTTTTTT. Translated: CASSRDSTPTNEKLFF.

The chain has TRBV7-9 and TRBJ1-4, with D perhaps TRBD1 (6 bases). With 2 bases removed from V and 8 bases from J, the gap between germline ends came to 12 bases. The CDR3 contains 14 residues. Germline V lookup: CDR1 SEHNR, CDR2 FQNEAQ (reference sequence). The CDR3 DNA reads as TGTGCCAGCAGCTTAAGTGGGGGCACGGAAAAACTGTTTTTT. Protein: CASSLSGGTEKLFF. The complete variable domain, with remaining parts taken from reference TRBV7-9 and TRBJ1-4, reads DTGVSQNPRHKITKRGQNVTFRCDPISEHNRLYWYRQTLGQGPEFLTYFQNEAQLEKSRLLSDRFSAERPKGSFSTLEIQRTEQGDSAMYLCASSLSGGTEKLFFGSGTQLSVL.

The rearrangement links TRBV27 to TRBJ1-5; tentative D call: TRBD1 (6 bases). This CDR3 has 18 amino acids. CDR1 is MNHEY and CDR2 is SMNVEV in the germline V gene (reference sequence). V was pared by 4 bases and J by 3 bases, with 22 bases between. Written as DNA, the CDR3 is TGTGCCAGCAGTTCCCGTCCGGACAGCCTATCGTTCAATCAGCCCCAGCATTTT. It codes for CASSSRPDSLSFNQPQHF.

V is TRBV28 and J is TRBJ1-2; 12 nucleotides agree with TRBD1. CDR3 length: 16 residues. V shed 6 bases, J shed 7 bases, and the junction held 12 bases outside the gene matches. Germline V lookup: CDR1 MDHEN, CDR2 SYDVKM. CDR3 sequence: CASSTHRDRGLLGYTF. CDR3 bases: TGTGCCAGCAGCACCCATAGGGACAGGGGGCTTCTTGGCTACACCTTC.

The genes are TRBV19 and TRBJ2-5; 10 nucleotides align to TRBD2. The length of the CDR3 is 15 residues. Losses at the gene ends were 6 bases for V and 5 bases for J; bases not matched to a gene: 9. Germline-derived CDR1 and CDR2 are LNHDA and SQIVND (reference sequence). Here the CDR3 DNA reads TGTGCCAGTAGAAATATAGCGGGGGGCAAGGAGACCCAGTACTTC. Translated, it gives CASRNIAGGKETQYF.

This chain links TRBV28 with TRBJ2-5; D possibly corresponds to TRBD2 (6 bases). V lost 2 bases to trimming and J lost 0 bases, with 7 bases between them. This CDR3 region has 14 residues. Per germline, CDR1 MDHEN and CDR2 SYDVKM. CDR3 amino acids: CASSLGGYQETQYF. The DNA for the CDR3 is TGTGCCAGCAGTTTAGGGGGGTACCAAGAGACCCAGTACTTC.

The genes are TRBV4-3 and TRBJ1-1; 7 nucleotides align to TRBD1. In germline, CDR1 is LGHNA, CDR2 YSLEER. CDR3 length equals 15 residues. With 4 bases clipped from V and 5 bases from J, the junction kept 10 bases outside the gene matches. The CDR3 loop reads CASSPTGVFKTEAFF. Here the CDR3 DNA reads TGCGCCAGCAGCCCTACAGGGGTCTTCAAGACTGAAGCTTTCTTT.

This clone was recorded once. This chain connects TRBV11-2 to TRBJ2-7, with unresolved D. The CDR3 runs 13 residues. Germline lookup yields CDR1 SGHAT and CDR2 FQNNGV. The ends were cut back, 5 bases at V and 0 bases at J, with 8 bases in the middle. The CDR3 sequence is CASSPLPSYEQYF. The CDR3, as DNA: TGTGCCAGCAGCCCCCTCCCCTCCTACGAGCAGTACTTC.

V usage is TRBV7-2 and J usage is TRBJ2-3; perhaps TRBD2 as D (5 bases). Trimming pared 5 bases from V and 3 bases from J, leaving 15 bases between. CDR3 length: 15 amino acids. Germline CDR1 SGHTA, CDR2 FQGNSA. CDR3 in amino acids: CASSQDLHGTDTQYF. In DNA, the CDR3 is TGTGCCAGCAGCCAGGACTTGCACGGAACAGATACGCAGTATTTT.

The chain employs TRBV4-3 and TRBJ1-6, with 8 bases lining up with TRBD1. In germline, CDR1 is LGHNA, CDR2 YSLEER. With V trimmed by 0 bases and J by 7 bases, 2 bases remained unmatched. There are 15 residues in the CDR3. The CDR3 protein is CASSQERQGNSPLHF. CDR3 coding DNA: TGCGCCAGCAGCCAAGAGCGACAGGGGAATTCACCCCTCCACTTT.

Points on this clone: The same CDR3 arises from other DNA sequences in this sample as well. The chain combines TRBV19 with TRBJ2-5, with 9 bases fitting TRBD1. This CDR3 comprises 15 residues. V lost 3 bases and J lost 2; bases outside the gene matches: 4. From germline, CDR1 is LNHDA and CDR2 SQIVND (reference sequence). CDR3: CASSMGTGSQETQYF. The CDR3 DNA follows: TGTGCCAGTAGTATGGGGACAGGGTCACAAGAGACCCAGTACTTC.